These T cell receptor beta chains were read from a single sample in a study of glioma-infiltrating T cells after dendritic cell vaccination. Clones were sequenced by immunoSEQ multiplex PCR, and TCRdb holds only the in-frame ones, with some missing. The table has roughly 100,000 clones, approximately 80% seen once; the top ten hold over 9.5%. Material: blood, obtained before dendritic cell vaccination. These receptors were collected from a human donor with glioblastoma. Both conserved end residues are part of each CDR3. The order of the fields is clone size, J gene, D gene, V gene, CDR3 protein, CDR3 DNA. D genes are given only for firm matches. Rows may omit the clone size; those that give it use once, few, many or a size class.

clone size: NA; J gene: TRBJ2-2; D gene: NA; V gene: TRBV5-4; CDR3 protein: CASSFDTFRELFF; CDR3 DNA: TGTGCCAGCAGCTTTGACACGTTCAGAGAGCTGTTTTTT
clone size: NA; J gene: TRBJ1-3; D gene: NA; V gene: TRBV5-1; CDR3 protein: CASAGNAGNTIYF; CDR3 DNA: TGCGCCAGCGCAGGGAACGCTGGAAACACCATATATTTT
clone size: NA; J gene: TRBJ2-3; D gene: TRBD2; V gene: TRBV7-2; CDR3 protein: CASSLTSGSTDTQYF; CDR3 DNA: TGTGCCAGCAGCCTCACTAGCGGGAGCACAGATACGCAGTATTTT
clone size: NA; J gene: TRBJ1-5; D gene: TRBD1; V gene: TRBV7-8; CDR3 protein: CASSPGTGNQPQHF; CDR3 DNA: TGTGCCAGCAGCCCAGGGACAGGCAATCAGCCCCAGCATTTT
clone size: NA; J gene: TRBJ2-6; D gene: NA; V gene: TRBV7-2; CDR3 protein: CASSLGVTGANVLTF; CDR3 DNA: TGTGCCAGCAGCTTAGGAGTGACTGGGGCCAACGTCCTGACTTTC
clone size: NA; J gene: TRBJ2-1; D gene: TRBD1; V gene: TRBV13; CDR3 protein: CASSLVDRVPYNEQFF; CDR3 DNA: TGTGCCAGCAGCCTGGTGGACAGGGTTCCCTACAATGAGCAGTTCTTC
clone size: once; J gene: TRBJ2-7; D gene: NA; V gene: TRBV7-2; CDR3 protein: CASSLGGQNYEQYF; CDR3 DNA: TGTGCCAGCAGCTTAGGGGGACAAAACTACGAGCAGTACTTC
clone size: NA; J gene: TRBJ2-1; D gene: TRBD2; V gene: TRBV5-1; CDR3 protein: CASSPIERLAGAEQFF; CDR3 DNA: TGCGCCAGCAGCCCTATCGAACGACTAGCGGGGGCAGAGCAGTTCTTC
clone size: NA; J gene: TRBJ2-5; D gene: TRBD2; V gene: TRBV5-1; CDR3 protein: CASSLTSGHQETQYF; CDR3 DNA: TGCGCCAGCAGCTTGACTAGCGGGCACCAAGAGACCCAGTACTTC
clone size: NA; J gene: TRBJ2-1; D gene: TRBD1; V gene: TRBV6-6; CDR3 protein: CASSSRDRGYNEQFF; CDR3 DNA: TGTGCCAGCAGTTCCCGGGACAGGGGCTACAATGAGCAGTTCTTC
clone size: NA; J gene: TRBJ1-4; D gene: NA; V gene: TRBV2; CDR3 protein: CASSELVRGALFF; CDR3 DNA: TGTGCCAGCAGTGAACTGGTCAGGGGCGCACTGTTTTTT
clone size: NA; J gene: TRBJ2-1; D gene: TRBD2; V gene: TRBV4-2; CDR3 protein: CASSQTGGQNNEQFF; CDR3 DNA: TGTGCCAGCAGCCAAACGGGGGGGCAGAACAATGAGCAGTTCTTC
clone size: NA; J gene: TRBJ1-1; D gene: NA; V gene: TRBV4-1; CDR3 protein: CASSRREVGTEAFF; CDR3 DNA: TGCGCCAGCAGCCGGAGAGAGGTCGGGACTGAAGCTTTCTTT
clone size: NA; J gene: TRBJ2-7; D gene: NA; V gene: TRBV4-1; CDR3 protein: CASSFVGGTGPYEQYF; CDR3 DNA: TGCGCCAGCAGCTTCGTAGGGGGTACAGGGCCCTACGAGCAGTACTTC
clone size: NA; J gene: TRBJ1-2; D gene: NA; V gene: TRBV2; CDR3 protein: CASSTGPRLSGYTF; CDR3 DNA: TGTGCCAGCAGTACCGGTCCGCGATTGAGTGGCTACACCTTC
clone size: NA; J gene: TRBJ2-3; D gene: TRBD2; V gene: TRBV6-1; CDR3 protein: CASKSGGSTDTQYF; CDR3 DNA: TGTGCCAGCAAGTCGGGGGGGAGCACAGATACGCAGTATTTT
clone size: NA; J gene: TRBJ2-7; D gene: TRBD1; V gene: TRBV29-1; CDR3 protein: CSVEAGTDTYEQYF; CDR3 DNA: TGCAGCGTTGAAGCGGGGACAGACACCTACGAGCAGTACTTC
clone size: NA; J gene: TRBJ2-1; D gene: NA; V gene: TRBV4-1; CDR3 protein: CASSQGAGLGYNEQFF; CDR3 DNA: TGCGCCAGCAGCCAAGGGGCGGGTTTGGGCTACAATGAGCAGTTCTTC
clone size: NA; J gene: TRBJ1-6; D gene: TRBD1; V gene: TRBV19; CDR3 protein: CASTPRGQSPLHF; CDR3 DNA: TGTGCCAGTACGCCCAGGGGGCAATCACCCCTCCACTTT
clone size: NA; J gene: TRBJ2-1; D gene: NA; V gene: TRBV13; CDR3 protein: CASSLGTREDEQFF; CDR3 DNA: TGTGCCAGCAGCTTAGGAACGAGAGAAGATGAGCAGTTCTTC
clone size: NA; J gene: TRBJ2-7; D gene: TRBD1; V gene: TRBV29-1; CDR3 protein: CSVGGTGGIYEQYF; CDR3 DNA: TGCAGCGTGGGGGGGACAGGGGGCATCTACGAGCAGTACTTC
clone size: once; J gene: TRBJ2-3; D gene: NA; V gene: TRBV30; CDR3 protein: CAWGLALTDTQYF; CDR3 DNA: TGTGCCTGGGGCTTAGCCCTCACAGATACGCAGTATTTT
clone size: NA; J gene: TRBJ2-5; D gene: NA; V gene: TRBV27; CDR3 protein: CASPEAETQYF; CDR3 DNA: TGTGCCAGCCCCGAGGCAGAGACCCAGTACTTC
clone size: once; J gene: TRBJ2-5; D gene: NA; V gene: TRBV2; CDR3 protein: CASSEGPGETQYF; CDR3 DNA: TGTGCCAGCAGTGAAGGTCCGGGAGAGACCCAGTACTTC
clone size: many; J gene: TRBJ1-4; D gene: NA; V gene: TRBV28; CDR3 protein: CASSLFAGLYEKLFF; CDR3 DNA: TGTGCCAGCAGTTTATTTGCAGGGTTATATGAAAAACTGTTTTTT
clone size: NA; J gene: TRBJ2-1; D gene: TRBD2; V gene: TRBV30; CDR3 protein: CAWSLGGGAQFF; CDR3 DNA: TGTGCCTGGAGCCTAGGCGGGGGGGCGCAGTTCTTC
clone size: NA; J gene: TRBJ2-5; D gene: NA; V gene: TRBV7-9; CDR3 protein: CASSPGLYEKETQYF; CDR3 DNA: TGTGCCAGCAGCCCAGGACTTTATGAAAAAGAGACCCAGTACTTC
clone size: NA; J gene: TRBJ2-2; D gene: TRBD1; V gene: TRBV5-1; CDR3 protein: CASSSRQGADGELFF; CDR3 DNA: TGCGCCAGCAGCTCGAGACAGGGGGCTGACGGGGAGCTGTTTTTT
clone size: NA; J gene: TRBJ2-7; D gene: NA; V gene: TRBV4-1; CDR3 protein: CASSQDRIGYEQYF; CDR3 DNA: TGCGCCAGCAGCCAAGATAGAATTGGCTACGAGCAGTACTTC
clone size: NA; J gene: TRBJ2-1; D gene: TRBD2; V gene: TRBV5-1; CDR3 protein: CASSLEASGGAWYNEQFF; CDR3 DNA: TGCGCCAGCAGCTTGGAGGCTAGCGGGGGGGCGTGGTACAATGAGCAGTTCTTC
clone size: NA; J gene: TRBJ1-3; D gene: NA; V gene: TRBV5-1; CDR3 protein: CASSAPGTIYF; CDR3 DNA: TGCGCCAGCAGCGCCCCAGGCACCATATATTTT
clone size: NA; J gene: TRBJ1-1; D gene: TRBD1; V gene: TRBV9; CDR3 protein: CASSGGTGYTEAFF; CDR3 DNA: TGTGCCAGCAGCGGGGGGACAGGGTACACTGAAGCTTTCTTT
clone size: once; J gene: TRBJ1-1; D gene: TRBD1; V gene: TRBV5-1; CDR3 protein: CASSLDRAMNTEAFF; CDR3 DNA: TGCGCCAGCAGCCTAGACAGGGCTATGAACACTGAAGCTTTCTTT
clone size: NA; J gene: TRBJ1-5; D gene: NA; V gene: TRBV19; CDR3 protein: CASSIVWDTDQPQHF; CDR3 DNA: TGTGCCAGTAGTATAGTTTGGGACACCGATCAGCCCCAGCATTTT
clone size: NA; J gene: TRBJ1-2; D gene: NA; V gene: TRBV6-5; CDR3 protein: CASSWGTQGYGYTF; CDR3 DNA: TGTGCCAGCAGTTGGGGGACACAGGGTTATGGCTACACCTTC
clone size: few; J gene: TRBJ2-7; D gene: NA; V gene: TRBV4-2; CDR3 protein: CASSESHAEDEQYF; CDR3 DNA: TGTGCCAGCAGCGAATCACACGCCGAGGACGAGCAGTACTTC
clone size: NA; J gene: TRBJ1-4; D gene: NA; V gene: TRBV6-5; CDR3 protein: CASSYLQGRFEKLFF; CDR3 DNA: TGTGCCAGCAGTTACTTACAGGGTAGATTTGAAAAACTGTTTTTT
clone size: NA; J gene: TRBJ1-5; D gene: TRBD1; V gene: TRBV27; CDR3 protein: CASRPMDRDQPQHF; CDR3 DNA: TGTGCCAGCAGACCCATGGACAGGGATCAGCCCCAGCATTTT
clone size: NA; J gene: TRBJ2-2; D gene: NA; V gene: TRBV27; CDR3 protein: CASSLSSGELFF; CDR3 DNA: TGTGCCAGCAGTTTGAGTTCCGGGGAGCTGTTTTTT
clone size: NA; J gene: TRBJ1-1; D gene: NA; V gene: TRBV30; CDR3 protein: CAWNHPGGGTEAFF; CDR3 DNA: TGTGCCTGGAACCACCCGGGGGGAGGCACTGAAGCTTTCTTT
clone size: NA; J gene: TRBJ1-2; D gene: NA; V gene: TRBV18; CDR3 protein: CASSPQGLDYGYTF; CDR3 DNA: TGTGCCAGCTCACCCCAGGGGCTCGACTATGGCTACACCTTC